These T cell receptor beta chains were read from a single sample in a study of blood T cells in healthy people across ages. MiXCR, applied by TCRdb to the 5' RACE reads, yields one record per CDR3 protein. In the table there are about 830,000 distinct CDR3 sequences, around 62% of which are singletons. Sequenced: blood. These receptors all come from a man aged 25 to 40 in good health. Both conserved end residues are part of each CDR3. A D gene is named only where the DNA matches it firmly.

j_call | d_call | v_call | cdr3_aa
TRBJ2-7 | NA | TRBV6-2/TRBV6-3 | CASSKEGTYEQYF
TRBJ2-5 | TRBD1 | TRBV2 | CASSTQGQPYQETQYF
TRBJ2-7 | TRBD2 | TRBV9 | CASSVGLAESYEQYF
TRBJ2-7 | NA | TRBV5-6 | CASSLGPTDEQYF
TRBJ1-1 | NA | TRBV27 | CASSPQGRGGTEAFF
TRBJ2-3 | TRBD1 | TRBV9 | CASSVEGQGRTDTQYF
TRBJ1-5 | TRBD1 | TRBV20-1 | CSAKDRGKALNQPQHF
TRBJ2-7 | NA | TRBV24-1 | CATSVQQGPTYEQYF
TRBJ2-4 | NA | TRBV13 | CASNRKTLAKNIQYF
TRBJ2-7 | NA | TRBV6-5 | CASSYSGTNEQYF
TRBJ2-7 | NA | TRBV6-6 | CASSYVSGSSYEQYF
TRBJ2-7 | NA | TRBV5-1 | CASSEPPSYEQYF
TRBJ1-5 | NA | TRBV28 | CASSFDRLHNQPQHF
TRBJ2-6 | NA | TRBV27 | CASSIRAANSGANVLTF
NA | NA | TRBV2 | CASGLPYETQYF
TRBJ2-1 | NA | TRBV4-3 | CASSQVGYNEQFF
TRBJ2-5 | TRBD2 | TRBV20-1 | CSATGTKETQYF
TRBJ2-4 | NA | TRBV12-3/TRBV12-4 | CASSAGIAKNIQYF
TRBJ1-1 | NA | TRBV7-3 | CASSLREDAEAFF
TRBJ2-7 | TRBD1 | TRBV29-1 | CSVEVGGIEQYF
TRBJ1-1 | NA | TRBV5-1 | CASRNVAYRATEAFF
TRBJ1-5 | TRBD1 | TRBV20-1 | CSAPSGQAQPQHF